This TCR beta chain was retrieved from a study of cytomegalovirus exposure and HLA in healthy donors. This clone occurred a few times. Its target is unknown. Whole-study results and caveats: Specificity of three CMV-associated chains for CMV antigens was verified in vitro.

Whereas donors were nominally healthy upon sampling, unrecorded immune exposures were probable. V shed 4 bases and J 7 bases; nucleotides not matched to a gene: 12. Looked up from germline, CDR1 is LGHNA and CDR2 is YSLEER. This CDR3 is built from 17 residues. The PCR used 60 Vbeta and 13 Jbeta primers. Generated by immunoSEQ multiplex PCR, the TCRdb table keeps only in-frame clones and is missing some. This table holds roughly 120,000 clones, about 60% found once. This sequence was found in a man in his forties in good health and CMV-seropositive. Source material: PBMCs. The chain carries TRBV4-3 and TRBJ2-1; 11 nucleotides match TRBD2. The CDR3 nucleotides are TGCGCCAGCAGCCCCGATACTAGCGGGAGTTGGTCGAATGAGCAGTTCTTC. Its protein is CASSPDTSGSWSNEQFF.